This record looks at one TCR beta chain sequence and its context. The sample is drawn from a study of blood T cell repertoires in COVID-19. Background on the study: Sample material is recorded as cDNA or gDNA derived from T cells, B-cell-depleted T cells, or PBMCs.

There are 15 residues in the CDR3. Germline assignment: CDR1 LGHDT and CDR2 YNNKEL (reference sequence). V lost 4 bases to trimming and J lost 4 bases, with 16 bases between them. Generated by immunoSEQ multiplex PCR, the TCRdb table keeps only in-frame clones and is missing some. Altogether some 99,000 clones are present, around 89% being singletons, with the ten largest covering around 1.1%. Sequencing was carried out using peripheral blood. The rearrangement uses TRBV3-1 (or the pseudogene TRBV3-2) and TRBJ1-2; D call uncertain. The TCR originated in a human donor in a cohort sampled during active COVID-19. CDR3 sequence reads: CASSLGGSNIYGYTF. Here the CDR3 DNA reads TGTGCCAGCAGCCTTGGAGGCAGCAATATCTATGGCTACACCTTC.